This T cell receptor (beta chain) was documented in a study of blood T cell repertoires in COVID-19. Across the study: The United States, Italy and Spain provided the acute and convalescent COVID-19 samples. The cDNA or gDNA used as material had been derived from T cells, B-cell-depleted T cells, or PBMCs.

Germline CDR1 and CDR2: SGHNT and YYREEE (reference sequence). Trimming at V came to 3 bases and at J to 5 bases, leaving 4 bases not matched to a gene. The CDR3 is made up of 13 amino acids. As processed by the authors: Amplification from reference gene primers served as the basis for estimated nucleated cell counts. Assay: immunoSEQ multiplex PCR; the TCRdb copy retains only in-frame clones and omits some. V, J and clone size are those of that table, while D and trimming were read from the DNA. The table shows hundreds of thousands of clones, with 75% to 90% occurring only once. The sequenced sample consisted of peripheral blood. The rearrangement joins TRBV5-4 to TRBJ1-1; 7 bases agree with TRBD1. This clonotype was obtained from a woman aged 25-40 years who had recovered from COVID-19. CDR3 DNA sequence: TGTGCCAGCAGCTACAGGGGTCCAACTGAAGCTTTCTTT. Protein: CASSYRGPTEAFF.